This TCR beta chain was captured in a study of blood T cell repertoires in COVID-19 (dated by TCRdb to the early 2020s). Describing the broader study: The collaborator samples originated in the United States, Italy and Spain and spanned the acute and convalescent phases of COVID-19. The material from the prospective study consisted of cDNA or gDNA derived from T cells, B-cell-depleted T cells, or PBMCs. Deeply sampled blood TCRbeta repertoires from subjects exposed to, actively infected with, or recovered from COVID-19 were included in the dataset. The repertoires were released in a freely available public database meant as a resource for research on the immune response to SARS-CoV-2. The samples were drawn from two sources: the first 160 participants of the ongoing ImmuneRACE study, and fewer than 1,500 subjects contributed by 6 global collaborators. A de-identified subject ID, COVID-19 status, age in years and sex were almost always included in the sample metadata. Where available, HLA class I and class II types were taken from metadata supplied by the sample provider and were not determined by assay-based typing.

Each collaborating institution followed its own protocols to collect whole blood in K2EDTA tubes. For TCRbeta analysis, collaborators shipped samples as frozen whole blood, isolated PBMCs, or DNA extracted from either of those sample types. What the study reported, not specific to this receptor: The amount of clinical and demographic metadata varied by source and participant and was provided uncurated.

TCRbeta CDR3 regions were amplified from genomic DNA using the immunoSEQ Assay, a bias-controlled multiplex PCR. Per the authors' processing: Within the assay, amplification of reference gene primers was used to estimate how many nucleated cells each sample contained. Sequence reads were collapsed and filtered to measure the absolute abundance of every unique TCRbeta CDR3 rearrangement. For each sample, productive Simpson clonality was calculated by taking the square root of Simpson's diversity index across productive rearrangements. TCRdb provides this immuneACCESS table in a form limited to in-frame rearrangements. Some clones are lacking; in checked studies, under half of them reflect an unresolved V gene, and why the rest are absent is not known. V and J calls and clone size follow that table, whereas D and trimming were derived from the DNA. The sample yields about 26,000 clones; more than 85% were counted once. The top ten clonotypes cover around 2.2% of the sample.

Sequences SGHVS (CDR1) and FNYEAQ (CDR2) are obtained from the germline V gene. The junction shows trimming of 0 bases on V and 5 bases on J, and the gene matches do not reach 5 bases of it. Spanning cysteine to phenylalanine, the CDR3 consists of 16 amino acids. Here the CDR3 DNA is all that survives: 48 bases in frame from base 1. This clone is a singleton in its sample. The antigen it binds to is not known. No base-level quality is on record; no much larger clone is a single base apart. This chain is built from TRBV7-6 and TRBJ1-1, with TRBD1 matching 11 junction bases. Sequencing was done on a sample of peripheral blood. The TCR originated in a human donor in a cohort sampled during active COVID-19. The bases read TGTGCCAGCAGCTTAGCGGGACAGGGGGTGGGGACTGAAGCTTTCTTT. The translation is CASSLAGQGVGTEAFF.